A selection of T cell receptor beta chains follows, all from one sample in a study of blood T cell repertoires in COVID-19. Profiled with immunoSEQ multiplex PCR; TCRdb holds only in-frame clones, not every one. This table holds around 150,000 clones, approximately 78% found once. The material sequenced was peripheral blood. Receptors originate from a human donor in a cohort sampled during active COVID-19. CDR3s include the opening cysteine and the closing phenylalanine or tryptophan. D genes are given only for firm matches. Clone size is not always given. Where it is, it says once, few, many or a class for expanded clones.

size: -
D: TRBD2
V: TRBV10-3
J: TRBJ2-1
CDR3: CAIQGAGAGEQFF
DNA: TGTGCCATCCAGGGTGCGGGAGCAGGGGAGCAGTTCTTC

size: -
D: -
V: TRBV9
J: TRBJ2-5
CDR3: CASSVAVGDRETQYF
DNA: TGTGCCAGCAGCGTAGCGGTGGGAGACCGAGAGACCCAGTACTTC

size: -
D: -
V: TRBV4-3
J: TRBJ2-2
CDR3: CASSLRDRVTGELFF
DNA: TGCGCCAGCAGCCTTCGGGATCGGGTCACCGGGGAGCTGTTTTTT

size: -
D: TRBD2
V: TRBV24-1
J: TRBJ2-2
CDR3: CATSGEPTGTSGHTGELFF
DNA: TGTGCCACCAGTGGCGAACCGACCGGGACTAGCGGCCACACCGGGGAGCTGTTTTTT

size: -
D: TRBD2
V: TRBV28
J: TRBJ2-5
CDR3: CASSLIAGGFQETQYF
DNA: TGTGCCAGCAGTTTGATAGCGGGGGGTTTCCAAGAGACCCAGTACTTC

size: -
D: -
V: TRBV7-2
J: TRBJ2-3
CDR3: CASSLVTATDTQYF
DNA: TGTGCCAGCAGCTTAGTCACAGCCACAGATACGCAGTATTTT

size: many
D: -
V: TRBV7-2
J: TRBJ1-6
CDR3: CASSTTRLNSGSPLHF
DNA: TGTGCCAGCAGTACCACGAGATTAAACTCCGGTTCACCCCTCCACTTT

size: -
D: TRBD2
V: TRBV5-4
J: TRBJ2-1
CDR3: CASSLGGGLDEQFF
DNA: TGTGCCAGCAGCTTGGGGGGAGGGCTGGATGAGCAGTTCTTC

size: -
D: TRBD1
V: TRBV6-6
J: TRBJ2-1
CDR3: CASRGQVPNEQFF
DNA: TGTGCCAGCAGGGGACAGGTCCCCAATGAGCAGTTCTTC

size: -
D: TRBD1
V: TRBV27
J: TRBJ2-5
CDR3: CASSFLGQGVEAQYF
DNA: TGTGCCAGCAGTTTCTTAGGACAGGGTGTGGAGGCCCAGTACTTC

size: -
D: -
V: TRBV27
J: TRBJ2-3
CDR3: CASSFWSGNTDTQYF
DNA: TGTGCCAGCAGTTTTTGGTCAGGGAACACAGATACGCAGTATTTT

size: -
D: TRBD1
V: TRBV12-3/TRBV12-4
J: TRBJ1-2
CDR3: CASIGQGASGYTF
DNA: TGTGCCAGCATAGGACAGGGGGCTTCGGGCTACACCTTC

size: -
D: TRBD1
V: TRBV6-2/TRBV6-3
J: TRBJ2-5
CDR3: CASSTTLNRGLGETQYF
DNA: TGTGCCAGCAGTACCACCCTGAACAGGGGTTTGGGGGAGACCCAGTACTTC

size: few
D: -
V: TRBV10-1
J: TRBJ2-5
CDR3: CASSDPGEGETQYF
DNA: TGCGCCAGCAGTGACCCGGGAGAAGGGGAGACCCAGTACTTC

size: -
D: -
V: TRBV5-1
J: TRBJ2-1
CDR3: CASSLEREWVEQFF
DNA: TGCGCCAGCAGCTTGGAACGGGAGTGGGTTGAGCAGTTCTTC

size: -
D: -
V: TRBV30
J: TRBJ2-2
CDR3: CASTLDRHTGELFF
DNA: TGTGCCTCCACCCTCGACAGGCACACCGGGGAGCTGTTTTTT

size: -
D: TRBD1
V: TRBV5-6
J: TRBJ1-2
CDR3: CASSYRQGANYGYTF
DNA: TGTGCCAGCAGTTACCGACAGGGGGCTAACTATGGCTACACCTTC

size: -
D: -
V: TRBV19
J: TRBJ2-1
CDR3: CASSGLGGDNEQFF
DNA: TGTGCCAGTAGTGGTCTAGGGGGAGACAATGAGCAGTTCTTC

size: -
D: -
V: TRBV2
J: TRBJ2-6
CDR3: CASGGWSGANVLTF
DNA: TGTGCCAGCGGTGGTTGGAGCGGGGCCAACGTCCTGACTTTC

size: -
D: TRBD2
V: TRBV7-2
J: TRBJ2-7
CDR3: CASSLVPSGGLVAYEQYF
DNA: TGTGCCAGCAGCTTAGTCCCTAGCGGGGGCCTGGTGGCCTACGAGCAGTACTTC

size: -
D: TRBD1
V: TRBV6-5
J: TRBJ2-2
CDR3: CAGTDRGRGTGELFF
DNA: TGTGCCGGGACCGACAGGGGGCGAGGCACCGGGGAGCTGTTTTTT

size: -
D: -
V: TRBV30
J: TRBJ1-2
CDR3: CAWTQGSAGYTF
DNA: TGTGCCTGGACACAGGGAAGTGCTGGCTACACCTTC

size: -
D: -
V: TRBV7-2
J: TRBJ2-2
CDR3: CASSLMGRGKSGELFF
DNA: TGTGCCAGCAGCTTAATGGGACGGGGGAAATCCGGGGAGCTGTTTTTT

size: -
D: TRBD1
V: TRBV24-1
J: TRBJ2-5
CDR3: CATSDFGDRGLETQYF
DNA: TGTGCCACCAGTGATTTCGGAGACAGGGGGCTGGAGACCCAGTACTTC

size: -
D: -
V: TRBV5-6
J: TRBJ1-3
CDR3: CASSFLDRQISGNTIYF
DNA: TGTGCCAGCAGTTTTTTGGACAGACAAATCTCTGGAAACACCATATATTTT

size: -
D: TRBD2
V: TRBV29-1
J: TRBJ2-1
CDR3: CSVAPSGGNEQFF
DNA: TGCAGCGTTGCCCCCAGCGGGGGAAATGAGCAGTTCTTC

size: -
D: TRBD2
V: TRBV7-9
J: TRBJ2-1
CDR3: CASKSSGRARLDNEQFF
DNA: TGTGCCAGCAAATCGAGCGGGAGGGCCCGCTTGGACAATGAGCAGTTCTTC

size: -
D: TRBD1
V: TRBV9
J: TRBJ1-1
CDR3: CASSVTAAGGIVTEAFF
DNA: TGTGCCAGCAGCGTCACCGCGGCAGGGGGGATCGTAACTGAAGCTTTCTTT

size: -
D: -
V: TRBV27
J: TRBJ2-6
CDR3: CASSLTNQGTGANVLTF
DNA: TGTGCCAGCAGTTTAACCAACCAGGGTACCGGGGCCAACGTCCTGACTTTC

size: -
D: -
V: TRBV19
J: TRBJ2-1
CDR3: CASSIGGLSLSYNEQFF
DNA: TGTGCCAGTAGTATAGGAGGGCTATCGCTCTCCTACAATGAGCAGTTCTTC

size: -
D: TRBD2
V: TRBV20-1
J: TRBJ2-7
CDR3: CSASTGGWDEQYF
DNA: TGCAGTGCTAGTACGGGGGGGTGGGACGAGCAGTACTTC

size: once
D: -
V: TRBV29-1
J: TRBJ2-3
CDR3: CSVVGNTDTQYF
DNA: TGCAGCGTTGTCGGGAACACAGATACGCAGTATTTT

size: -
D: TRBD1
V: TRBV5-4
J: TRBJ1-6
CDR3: CASSLGQGLPSPLHF
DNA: TGTGCCAGCAGCTTGGGACAGGGTCTACCTTCACCCCTCCACTTT

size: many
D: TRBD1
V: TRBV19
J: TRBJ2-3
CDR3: CASSETGGHTDTQYF
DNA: TGTGCCAGTAGTGAGACAGGGGGCCACACAGATACGCAGTATTTT

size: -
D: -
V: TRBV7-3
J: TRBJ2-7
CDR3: CASSLPGENEQYF
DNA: TGTGCCAGCAGCTTACCCGGGGAAAACGAGCAGTACTTC

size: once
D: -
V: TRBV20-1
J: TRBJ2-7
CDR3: CSASSGHEQYF
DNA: TGCAGTGCTAGTAGTGGGCACGAGCAGTACTTC

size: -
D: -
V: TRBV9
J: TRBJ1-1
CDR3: CASSSGHRGVIEAFF
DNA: TGTGCCAGCAGCAGCGGACACCGGGGGGTCATTGAAGCTTTCTTT

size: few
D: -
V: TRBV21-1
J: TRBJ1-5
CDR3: CASSPTPFDRDQPQHF
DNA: TGTGCCAGCAGCCCGACACCCTTCGACAGGGATCAGCCCCAGCATTTT

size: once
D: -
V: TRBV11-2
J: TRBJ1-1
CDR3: CASSLFTGTQNTEAFF
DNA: TGTGCCAGCAGCTTATTTACCGGGACACAGAACACTGAAGCTTTCTTT

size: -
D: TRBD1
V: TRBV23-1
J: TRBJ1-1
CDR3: CASSHPQGYYTEAFF
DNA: TGCGCCAGCAGTCACCCACAGGGGTATTACACTGAAGCTTTCTTT

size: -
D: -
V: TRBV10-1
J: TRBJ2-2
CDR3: CASSPTTGELFF
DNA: TGCGCCAGCAGTCCCACTACCGGGGAGCTGTTTTTT

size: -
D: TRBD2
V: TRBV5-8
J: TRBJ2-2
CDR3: CASSYRGTSGNTGELFF
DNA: TGTGCCAGCAGTTACCGAGGGACTAGCGGGAACACCGGGGAGCTGTTTTTT